What follows is one T cell receptor beta chain and its context. The sample is drawn from a study of blood T cell repertoires in COVID-19. Study-level information: Italy, Spain and the United States were the sources of the convalescent and acute COVID-19 samples.

Enrollees, roughly 18 to 89 years old, lived in about two dozen US areas. Cohort assignment relied on participant-reported clinical history. In the authors' methods: Amplification from reference gene primers served as the basis for estimated nucleated cell counts. The assay was immunoSEQ multiplex PCR, and TCRdb's table has in-frame clones only and misses some. V and J calls and clone size are given by that table; D and trimming were obtained from the DNA. The sample contains fewer than 350,000 clones, approximately 91% of which appear only once. The germline V gene has CDR1 LNHNV and CDR2 YYDKDF (reference sequence). CDR3 length: 12 amino acids. V lost 0 bases to trimming and J lost 10 bases, with 9 bases between them.

The sequenced sample consisted of PBMCs or T cells enriched from blood (not recorded which). This TCR came from a woman aged 40 to 50 with acute COVID-19. V gene TRBV15 combines with J gene TRBJ1-2; D not resolved. As DNA, the CDR3 is TGTGCCACCAGCAGAGATCACAGAAACTACACCTTC. Protein: CATSRDHRNYTF. The full variable domain, completed using reference TRBV15 and TRBJ1-2, is DAMVIQNPRYQVTQFGKPVTLSCSQTLNHNVMYWYQQKSSQAPKLLFHYYDKDFNNEADTPDNFQSRRPNTSFCFLDIRSPGLGDTAMYLCATSRDHRNYTFGSGTRLTVV.